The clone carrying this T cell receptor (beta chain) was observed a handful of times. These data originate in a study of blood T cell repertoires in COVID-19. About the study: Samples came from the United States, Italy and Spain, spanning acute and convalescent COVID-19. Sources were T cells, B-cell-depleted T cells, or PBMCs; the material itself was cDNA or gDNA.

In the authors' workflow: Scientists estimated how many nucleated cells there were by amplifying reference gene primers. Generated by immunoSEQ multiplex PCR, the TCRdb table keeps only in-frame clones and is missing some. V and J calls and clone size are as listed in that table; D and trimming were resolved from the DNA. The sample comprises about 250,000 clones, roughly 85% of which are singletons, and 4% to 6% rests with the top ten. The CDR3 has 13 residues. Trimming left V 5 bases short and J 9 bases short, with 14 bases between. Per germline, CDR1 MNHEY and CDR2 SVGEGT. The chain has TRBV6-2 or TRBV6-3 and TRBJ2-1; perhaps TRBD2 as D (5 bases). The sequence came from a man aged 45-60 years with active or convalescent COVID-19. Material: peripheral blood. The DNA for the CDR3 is TGTGCCAGCAGTAACGGGGTGGTTCGTGAGCAGTTCTTC. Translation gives CASSNGVVREQFF.